This T cell receptor (beta chain) stems from a study of lymphopenia after photon versus proton radiotherapy (dated by TCRdb to the late 2010s). As for the study more broadly: The study compared the immunological effects of photon versus proton radiation therapy in patients with gastrointestinal tumors who developed high-grade lymphopenia. The roughly 20 patients in the cohort had gastrointestinal tumors, were treated with either photon or proton therapy, and subsequently developed lymphopenia. The study was designed to characterize how the impact on the immune system differs between the two radiation modalities. The full study reports these points: Among patients across the cohort who died, overall survival time showed an inverse correlation with a larger post-nadir drop in TCR diversity. The survival association was assessed only in patients who died, and better survival with proton therapy was presented by the authors as a possibility rather than a demonstrated result. Proton-treated patients stayed relatively stable during treatment, while photon-treated patients lost naive T cells and TCR diversity and gained effector/memory populations. Once the lymphocyte count had reached its nadir, the repertoires of photon-treated patients showed oligoclonal expansion, particularly of CD8+ Temra cells, and this expansion drove the decline in diversity.

V and J lose 3 bases and 1 base, and a span of 8 bases separates them. The CDR3 sequence holds 14 residues, the cysteine and phenylalanine included. Just the 42-base CDR3 DNA is kept, in frame starting at base 1. As encoded in the germline V gene, CDR1 is SGHNT while CDR2 is YENEEA. Library method: the immunoSEQ multiplex PCR assay. T cell repertoires were profiled by deep sequencing of rearranged TCR beta loci, alongside multiparametric flow cytometry. TCRdb limited this immuneACCESS table to in-frame rearrangements with V and J called. A share of clones is missing; checked studies link under half to unresolved V genes, and the rest is unexplained. Present in this sample are around 30,000 clones, roughly nine tenths of which were seen just once. Together, the top ten hold 6.6% of the sample. This clone was picked up a small number of times. Its antigen is unknown. It has no much larger one-base neighbor in the sample; base qualities were not kept.

This specimen was peripheral blood, taken from a patient treated with proton-based radiotherapy. The rearrangement combines TRBV11-3 with TRBJ2-3; the D segment cannot be called with confidence. The TCR sequence derives from a woman in her 70s with pancreatic cancer. Some clones in this sample may be carry-over from other donors' samples. In nucleotide form, the sequence is TGTGCCAGCAGCTTTGAAGGAGGCACAGATACGCAGTATTTT. This is translated as CASSFEGGTDTQYF. Reference TRBV11-3 and TRBJ2-3 proteins supply the regions before and after the CDR3; the full variable domain is: EAGVVQSPRYKIIEKKQPVAFWCNPISGHNTLYWYLQNLGQGPELLIRYENEEAVDDSQLPKDRFSAERLKGVDSTLKIQPAELGDSAVYLCASSFEGGTDTQYFGPGTRLTVL.